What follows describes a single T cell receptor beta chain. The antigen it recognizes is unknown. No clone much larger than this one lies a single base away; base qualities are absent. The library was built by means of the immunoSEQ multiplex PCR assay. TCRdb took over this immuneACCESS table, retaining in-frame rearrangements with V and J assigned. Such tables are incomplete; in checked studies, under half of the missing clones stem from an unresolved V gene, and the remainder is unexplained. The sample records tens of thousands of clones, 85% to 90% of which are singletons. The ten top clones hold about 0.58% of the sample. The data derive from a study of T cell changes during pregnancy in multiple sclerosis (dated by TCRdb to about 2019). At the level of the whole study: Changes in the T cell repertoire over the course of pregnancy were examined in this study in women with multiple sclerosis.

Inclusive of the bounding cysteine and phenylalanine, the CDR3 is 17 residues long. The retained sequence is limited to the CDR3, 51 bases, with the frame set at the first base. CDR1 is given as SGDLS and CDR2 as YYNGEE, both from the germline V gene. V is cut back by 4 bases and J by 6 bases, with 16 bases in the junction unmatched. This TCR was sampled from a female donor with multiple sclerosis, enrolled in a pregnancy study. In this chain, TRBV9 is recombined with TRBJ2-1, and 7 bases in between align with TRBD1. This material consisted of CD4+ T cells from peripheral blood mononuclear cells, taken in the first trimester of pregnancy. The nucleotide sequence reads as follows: TGTGCCAGCAGCCCCCGCCCAGGGGGACAATCGGGCAATGAGCAGTTCTTC. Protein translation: CASSPRPGGQSGNEQFF. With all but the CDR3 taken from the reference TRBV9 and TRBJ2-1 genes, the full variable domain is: DSGVTQTPKHLITATGQRVTLRCSPRSGDLSVYWYQQSLDQGLQFLIQYYNGEERAKGNILERFSAQQFPDLHSELNLSSLELGDSALYFCASSPRPGGQSGNEQFFGPGTRLTVL.